The 25 T cell receptor beta chains given below trace back to one sample, sequenced in a study of stem cell transplantation in POMP-related autoinflammatory disease. The protocol was immunoSEQ multiplex PCR, while the TCRdb copy is restricted to in-frame clones and leaves out a portion. The table records approximately 65,000 clones, around 90% of them present only once. The sequencing used CD4+ T cells from PBMCs, collected after stem cell transplantation. The receptors originated from a human patient with POMP-related autoinflammation and immune dysregulation (PRAID). Some T cells may be graft donor cells.

The chain uses TRBV18 and TRBJ2-7, with 7 nucleotides matching TRBD1. CDR3 length: 11 residues. V lost 5 bases and J lost 11; bases outside the gene matches: 6. The germline gives CDR1 KGHSH, CDR2 LQKENI. CDR3 coding DNA: TGTGCCAGCTCAACGGGACAGAAAGAGTACTTC. Translating gives CASSTGQKEYF.

The genes are TRBV18 and TRBJ2-7; 7 nucleotides align to TRBD1. With 4 bases clipped from V and 7 bases from J, the junction kept 10 bases outside the gene matches. CDR3 length: 14 residues. Germline V gives CDR1 KGHSH, CDR2 LQKENI. The CDR3 spells CASSQGDSEVEQYF. DNA for the CDR3: TGTGCCAGCTCACAAGGGGACAGCGAGGTGGAGCAGTACTTC. The full variable domain, its missing parts supplied by reference TRBV18 and TRBJ2-7, is NAGVMQNPRHLVRRRGQEARLRCSPMKGHSHVYWYRQLPEEGLKFMVYLQKENIIDESGMPKERFSAEFPKEGPSILRIQQVVRGDSAAYFCASSQGDSEVEQYFGPGTRLTVT.

The rearrangement links TRBV28 to TRBJ1-6; unclear D gene. Trimming removed 7 bases from V and 11 bases from J, with 12 bases in between. The germline V gene has CDR1 MDHEN and CDR2 SYDVKM. The CDR3 loop spans 12 amino acids. Written as DNA, the CDR3 is TGTGCCAGCACTGGCATTGGGACACCCCTCCACTTT. This sequence encodes CASTGIGTPLHF.

The V call is TRBV5-1, the J call TRBJ1-1; TRBD1 aligns across 10 bases. Trimming took 1 base from V and 4 from J; bases not matched to a gene: 4. This CDR3 has 15 amino acids. Per the germline V gene, CDR1 is SGHRS and CDR2 is YFSETQ. CDR3 region: CASSLSGTGATEAFF. The CDR3 nucleotides are TGCGCCAGCAGCTTGTCCGGGACAGGGGCCACTGAAGCTTTCTTT.

The chain carries TRBV7-8 and TRBJ2-1; 8 nucleotides match TRBD2. The V gene end was trimmed by 1 base and the J gene end by 0 bases; junction bases not matched to a gene: 8. The germline V gene encodes CDR1 SGHVS and CDR2 FQNEAQ. The CDR3 totals 18 residues. CDR3 in amino acids: CASSLEESGGSSYNEQFF. CDR3 bases: TGTGCCAGCAGCTTAGAGGAGAGCGGGGGTAGCTCCTACAATGAGCAGTTCTTC.

The chain combines TRBV7-2 with TRBJ1-3; maybe TRBD1 (6 bases). Germline-derived CDR1 and CDR2 are SGHTA and FQGNSA. The V and J ends lost 0 bases and 7 bases respectively, with 10 bases between them. This CDR3 region has 14 residues. The DNA for the CDR3 is TGTGCCAGCAGCTTAGCACAGGGATGGAACACCATATATTTT. Translation gives CASSLAQGWNTIYF. The full variable domain, its missing parts supplied by reference TRBV7-2 and TRBJ1-3, is GAGVSQSPSNKVTEKGKDVELRCDPISGHTALYWYRQSLGQGLEFLIYFQGNSAPDKSGLPSDRFSAERTGGSVSTLTIQRTQQEDSAVYLCASSLAQGWNTIYFGEGSWLTVV.

This chain joins TRBV5-4 and TRBJ2-3; maybe TRBD1 (5 bases). This CDR3 comprises 13 residues. From germline, CDR1 is SGHNT and CDR2 YYREEE (reference sequence). V was cut by 1 base and J by 4 bases, with 7 bases left in between. The CDR3 DNA reads as TGTGCCAGCAGCTTGTTACAGGCAGATACGCAGTATTTT. This encodes CASSLLQADTQYF. Full variable domain (missing parts from reference TRBV5-4 and TRBJ2-3): ETGVTQSPTHLIKTRGQQVTLRCSSQSGHNTVSWYQQALGQGPQFIFQYYREEENGRGNFPPRFSGLQFPNYSSELNVNALELDDSALYLCASSLLQADTQYFGPGTRLTVL.

The J gene is TRBJ2-2, the V gene TRBV13, with 12 nucleotides matching TRBD2. J lost 7 bases, V lost 7 bases, and 7 bases had no gene match. CDR3 length: 15 residues. CDR1 PRHDT and CDR2 FYEKMQ come from the germline V gene (reference sequence). The CDR3: CASTTSTSGSGELFF. CDR3 bases: TGTGCCAGCACCACTTCGACTAGCGGGAGCGGGGAGCTGTTTTTT.

V gene TRBV4-1 combines with J gene TRBJ2-2; the match to TRBD2 covers 10 bases. CDR1 is MGHRA, CDR2 YSYEKL, per germline. CDR3 length equals 17 residues. J was trimmed by 7 bases and V by 0 bases; bases with no gene match: 8. The CDR3 sequence is CASSQDASGSFGGELFF. The CDR3 DNA sequence: TGCGCCAGCAGCCAAGACGCTAGCGGGAGCTTCGGCGGGGAGCTGTTTTTT.

The rearrangement uses TRBV5-1 and TRBJ2-7; D not certain. CDR3 length: 14 amino acids. Trimming removed 6 bases from V and 0 bases from J, with 13 bases in between. The germline V gene encodes CDR1 SGHRS and CDR2 YFSETQ. The CDR3 DNA follows: TGCGCCAGCACGCCCACGTGGAGCTCCTACGAGCAGTACTTC. Amino acid sequence: CASTPTWSSYEQYF.

The chain carries TRBV5-1 and TRBJ1-2, with TRBD1 as a possible D gene (5 bases). This CDR3 region has 14 residues. The V end lost 0 bases, the J end lost 4 bases, and 10 bases lay between the germline ends. Germline V CDR1 and CDR2: SGHRS, YFSETQ. Here the CDR3 reads CASSLEGNRYGYTF. CDR3 DNA sequence: TGCGCCAGCAGCTTGGAGGGGAACCGCTATGGCTACACCTTC.

This chain joins TRBV6-5 and TRBJ1-2; 9 bases agree with TRBD1. V lost 5 bases and J lost 7; bases outside the gene matches: 11. Germline CDR1 MNHEY, CDR2 SVGAGI. The length of the CDR3 is 15 residues. The CDR3 region is CASSRLEQGAGGYTF. CDR3 DNA: TGTGCCAGCAGTCGACTCGAACAGGGGGCGGGTGGCTACACCTTC.

The rearrangement joins TRBV9 to TRBJ1-2, with a possible D match to TRBD1 (5 bases). Germline V gene sequence: CDR1 SGDLS, CDR2 YYNGEE. Trimming removed 5 bases from V and 2 bases from J, with 10 bases in between. The CDR3 contains 13 residues. The CDR3 loop reads CASRSGENYGYTF. CDR3 DNA: TGTGCCAGCAGGTCGGGGGAGAACTATGGCTACACCTTC.

The V gene is TRBV20-1, the J gene TRBJ1-4; TRBD1 is a possible D gene (6 bases). V shed 3 bases and J shed 5 bases, with 16 bases lying between them. The germline CDR1 and CDR2 sequences are DFQATT and SNEGSKA (reference sequence). CDR3 length: 15 amino acids. The CDR3 spells CSASSAGASNEKLFF. In DNA, the CDR3 is TGCAGTGCTAGTTCGGCAGGGGCATCAAATGAAAAACTGTTTTTT.

The chain recombines TRBV6-1 with TRBJ1-1, with TRBD1 as a possible D gene (5 bases). There are 13 residues in the CDR3. Per the germline V gene, CDR1 is MNHNS and CDR2 is SASEGT. The ends were cut back, 1 base at V and 5 bases at J, with 8 bases in the middle. The CDR3 region is CASSEVPGTEAFF. In DNA form, the CDR3 reads TGTGCCAGCAGTGAAGTCCCAGGGACTGAAGCTTTCTTT.

V usage is TRBV2 and J usage is TRBJ2-7; TRBD2 matches 12 bases. In germline, CDR1 is SNHLY, CDR2 FYNNEI. This CDR3 is built from 17 residues. The V and J ends lost 1 base and 4 bases, in that order; junction bases with no gene match: 8. CDR3 coding DNA: TGTGCCAGCAGTGAAGGGTCTAGCGGGAGGGCCAGGTACGAGCAGTACTTC. Translating gives CASSEGSSGRARYEQYF.

The chain is built from TRBV6-6 and TRBJ1-1; no clear D gene. Looked up from germline, CDR1 is MNHNY and CDR2 is SVGAGI (reference sequence). CDR3 length: 14 residues. V was trimmed by 8 bases and J by 0 bases, leaving 13 bases between them. The CDR3 is CASQTGIMNTEAFF. DNA of the CDR3: TGTGCCAGCCAGACGGGGATTATGAACACTGAAGCTTTCTTT.

This clone was counted once. The rearrangement uses TRBV27 and TRBJ1-1; D possibly corresponds to TRBD1 (5 bases). CDR1 MNHEY and CDR2 SMNVEV come from the germline V gene (reference sequence). CDR3 length: 14 residues. V lost 6 bases, J lost 1 base, and 12 bases lay in between. As DNA, the CDR3 is TGTGCCAGCAGCCTCGTCGGGGGGAACACTGAAGCTTTCTTT. Protein sequence: CASSLVGGNTEAFF.

The chain carries TRBV6-5 and TRBJ2-7; 7 nucleotides align to TRBD2. Germline V gives CDR1 MNHEY, CDR2 SVGAGI. The CDR3 sequence is 13 residues long. Trimming took 5 bases from V and 7 from J; bases not matched to a gene: 8. This chain's CDR3 is CASSNGRQEEQYV. The DNA for the CDR3 is TGTGCCAGCAGTAACGGGAGGCAGGAGGAGCAGTACGTC.

This chain joins TRBV30 and TRBJ2-5; D is possibly TRBD2 (6 bases). Germline lookup yields CDR1 GTSNPN and CDR2 SVGIG (reference sequence). The CDR3 is made up of 13 amino acids. V lost 4 bases and J 5 bases, leaving 14 bases between the germline ends. The CDR3 loop reads CAWIVGGGETQYF. CDR3 nucleotides: TGTGCCTGGATAGTCGGTGGGGGGGAGACCCAGTACTTC.

The gene calls are TRBV7-6 and TRBJ2-2; 9 nucleotides match TRBD2. This CDR3 spans 17 amino acids. From germline, CDR1 is SGHVS and CDR2 FNYEAQ. V was clipped by 2 bases and J by 5 bases; unmatched bases: 9. The CDR3, as DNA: TGTGCCAGCAGCTTAAACAGCGGGAGGTTCGTGACCGGGGAGCTGTTTTTT. It yields the protein CASSLNSGRFVTGELFF.

V usage is TRBV25-1 and J usage is TRBJ2-1, with 10 positions matching TRBD2. In germline, CDR1 is MGHDK, CDR2 SYGVNS. The CDR3 spans 14 residues. The junction had 12 bases not matched to a gene; V was cut back by 9 bases and J by 10 bases. The CDR3 is CASTLSGGAGEQFF. In DNA, the CDR3 is TGTGCCAGTACGTTAAGCGGGGGGGCCGGGGAGCAGTTCTTC. Full variable domain (missing parts from reference TRBV25-1 and TRBJ2-1): EADIYQTPRYLVIGTGKKITLECSQTMGHDKMYWYQQDPGMELHLIHYSYGVNSTEKGDLSSESTVSRIRTEHFPLTLESARPSHTSQYLCASTLSGGAGEQFFGPGTRLTVL.

This clone was recorded once. The V gene is TRBV11-2, the J gene TRBJ1-1; 8 nucleotides agree with TRBD1. V shed 5 bases, J shed 7 bases, and the junction held 3 bases outside the gene matches. The germline gives CDR1 SGHAT, CDR2 FQNNGV. The CDR3 loop spans 12 amino acids. The CDR3 DNA follows: TGTGCCAGCAGCCCTGACAGGGGTGAAGCTTTCTTT. It codes for CASSPDRGEAFF.

The chain joins TRBV24-1 to TRBJ2-1; 8 bases fit TRBD2. V shed 0 bases and J 0 bases; nucleotides not matched to a gene: 0. Germline CDR1 KGHDR, CDR2 SFDVKD. There are 16 residues in the CDR3. CDR3 loop: CATSDLSGGSYNEQFF. The CDR3 DNA is TGTGCCACCAGTGATTTGAGCGGGGGCTCCTACAATGAGCAGTTCTTC.

V and J are TRBV6-4 and TRBJ2-3; D remains ambiguous. Germline V gene sequence: CDR1 MRHNA, CDR2 SNTAGT. This CDR3 is built from 13 residues. V was clipped by 1 base and J by 9 bases, with 11 bases between them. CDR3 sequence: CASSDYHSLTQYF. Written as DNA, the CDR3 is TGTGCCAGCAGTGACTATCATTCCCTCACGCAGTATTTT.